This T cell receptor (beta chain) was observed in a study of T cell responses to AZD1222 COVID-19 vaccine. The CDR3 is 14 residues long. Germline CDR1 and CDR2: SEHNR and FQNEAQ (reference sequence). V lost 1 base and J lost 6, with 9 bases in between. Broader study findings: Seropositive status at baseline applied to only a handful of AZD1222 recipients. When two AZD1222 doses had been given, Spike-specific TCR breadth and depth rose. The donors showed a predominance of white British ancestry and of females, with possible underestimation of clonal diversity. Repertoire sampling was restricted to post-peak T cell response timepoints.

As regards this clone: Its antigen is not identified.

The table came from immunoSEQ multiplex PCR; TCRdb's copy has only in-frame clones and leaves some out. In the table there are around 160,000 clones, roughly 91% of which are singletons. This sequence originates from an adult in good health. The specimen comprised peripheral blood, sampled on day 0 of AZD1222 vaccination. This sequence joins TRBV7-9 and TRBJ1-4; tentatively, D is TRBD1 (6 bases). The DNA for the CDR3 is TGTGCCAGCAGCTTAGGGGCAGGGGATGAAAAACTGTTTTTT. It specifies CASSLGAGDEKLFF.